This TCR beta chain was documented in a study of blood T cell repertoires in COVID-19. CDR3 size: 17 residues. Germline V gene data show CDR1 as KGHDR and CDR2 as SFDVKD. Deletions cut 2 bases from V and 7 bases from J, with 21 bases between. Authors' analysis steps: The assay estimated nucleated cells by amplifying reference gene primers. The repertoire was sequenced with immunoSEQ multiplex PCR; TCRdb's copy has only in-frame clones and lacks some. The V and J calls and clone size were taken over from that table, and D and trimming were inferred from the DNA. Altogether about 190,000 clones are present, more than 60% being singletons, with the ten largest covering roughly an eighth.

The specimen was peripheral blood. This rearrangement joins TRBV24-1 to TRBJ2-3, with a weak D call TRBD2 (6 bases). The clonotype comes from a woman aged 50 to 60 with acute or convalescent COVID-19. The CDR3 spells CATSDSRTTKEANTQYF. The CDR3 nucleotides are TGTGCCACCAGTGATTCGCGGACTACCAAGGAAGCGAATACGCAGTATTTT.